The clone carrying this T cell receptor beta chain was counted between two and nine times. The same CDR3 arises from other DNA sequences in this sample as well. This entry is derived from a study of radiation and T cells in renal cell carcinoma. The time point was: blood 4 weeks post-SBRT, at nephrectomy. Treatment given: 15 Gy SBRT to primary tumor, nephrectomy 4 weeks later. Nephrectomy followed 15 Gy stereotactic body radiation by 4 weeks. The method was immunoSEQ multiplex PCR; TCRdb's version includes in-frame clones alone and lacks a portion of them. Of about 86,000 clones in the sample, around four fifths were seen once. The germline V and J ends were trimmed by 4 bases and 3 bases, with 10 bases remaining between them. This CDR3 is 13 amino acids long. The germline V gene has CDR1 SGHTA and CDR2 FQGNSA.

Sample: blood, taken from a patient whose treatment included radiotherapy and nephrectomy. The chain carries TRBV7-2 and TRBJ2-7; maybe TRBD1 (6 bases). The TCR sequence derives from a man in his forties or fifties with renal cell carcinoma. The CDR3 is CASSSRQVYEQYF. DNA for the CDR3: TGTGCCAGCAGCTCTCGACAGGTCTACGAGCAGTACTTC.